Listed below are T cell receptor beta chains from one sample, sequenced in a study of long-term antiretroviral therapy in people with HIV. TCRdb's copy holds only in-frame clones and misses some; the assay was immunoSEQ multiplex PCR. The table includes some 35,000 clones, roughly four fifths detected once. The material sequenced was unsorted PBMCs, taken 0.4 years before starting antiretroviral therapy. These receptors all stem from a man between 18 and 29 years old with HIV. The CDR3 runs from the conserved cysteine through the conserved F or W. D genes are given only for firm matches. Not all rows give a size; the values are once, few, many and, for expanded clones, a class.

J: TRBJ2-1
D: TRBD2
V: TRBV13
size: .
DNA: TGTGCCAGCAGCTCGTTCCTAGCGGGGGGGCGTAATGAGCAGTTCTTC
CDR3: CASSSFLAGGRNEQFF

J: TRBJ1-5
D: .
V: TRBV6-5
size: .
DNA: TGTGCCAGCAGTTACTCGTCGGGGGGCCATCAGCCCCAGCATTTT
CDR3: CASSYSSGGHQPQHF

J: TRBJ2-4
D: .
V: TRBV7-8
size: .
DNA: TGTGCCAGCAGCCACTATCGGGGCGGGGCGTCCAAAAACATTCAGTACTTC
CDR3: CASSHYRGGASKNIQYF

J: TRBJ1-1
D: .
V: TRBV18
size: .
DNA: TGTGCCAGCCGACCTCCGGGTGGGACTGAAGCTTTCTTT
CDR3: CASRPPGGTEAFF

J: TRBJ1-2
D: .
V: TRBV6-6
size: .
DNA: TGTGCCAGCAGTTCGCGGGGCCTCTCAAGAGGTTCCACCTTC
CDR3: CASSSRGLSRGSTF

J: TRBJ2-2
D: .
V: TRBV4-1
size: .
DNA: TGCGCCAGCAGCCACCCATGGAGAGGGCGGACCGGGGAGCTGTTTTTT
CDR3: CASSHPWRGRTGELFF

J: TRBJ1-5
D: TRBD1
V: TRBV5-4
size: .
DNA: TGTGCCAGCAGTTATGACAGGGGGCTGGGGAATCAGCCCCAGCATTTT
CDR3: CASSYDRGLGNQPQHF

J: TRBJ2-7
D: .
V: TRBV7-2
size: once
DNA: TGTGCCAGCAGCCAACCGGGACACTCCTACGAGCAGTACTTC
CDR3: CASSQPGHSYEQYF

J: TRBJ2-5
D: TRBD1
V: TRBV5-4
size: .
DNA: TGTGCCAGCAGCTTACCGGGACAGGAAGGAGAGACCCAGTACTTC
CDR3: CASSLPGQEGETQYF

J: TRBJ2-7
D: .
V: TRBV5-4
size: .
DNA: TGTGCCAGCAGCTCGCTTGACAGATCCTACCTGGAGGACTTC
CDR3: CASSSLDRSYLEDF

J: TRBJ2-7
D: .
V: TRBV2
size: few
DNA: TGTGCCAGCATTAGGGGGGCCTACGAGCAGTACTTC
CDR3: CASIRGAYEQYF

J: TRBJ2-5
D: .
V: TRBV10-3
size: .
DNA: TGTGCCATCAGTGAGGACAGGGAGGACGAGACCCAGTACTTC
CDR3: CAISEDREDETQYF

J: TRBJ1-1
D: .
V: TRBV23-1
size: .
DNA: TGCGCCAGCAGCCGACGGACGGACCACACTGAAGCTTTCTTT
CDR3: CASSRRTDHTEAFF

J: TRBJ1-2
D: .
V: TRBV19
size: once
DNA: TGTGCCAGTAGTAATTCAGGCTATGGCTACACCTTC
CDR3: CASSNSGYGYTF

J: TRBJ1-4
D: .
V: TRBV28
size: .
DNA: TGTGCCAGCAGTTTATTGGGAGGGGGTGGGGAAAAACTGTTTTTT
CDR3: CASSLLGGGGEKLFF

J: TRBJ2-2
D: TRBD1
V: TRBV28
size: .
DNA: TGTGCCAGCAGGCTAACAGGGGGCTCCGGGGAGCTGTTTTTT
CDR3: CASRLTGGSGELFF

J: TRBJ2-3
D: TRBD2
V: TRBV5-5
size: .
DNA: TGTGCCAGCAGCTTGGGGTTGGGACTAGTTACAGATACGCAGTATTTT
CDR3: CASSLGLGLVTDTQYF

J: TRBJ1-5
D: .
V: TRBV10-3
size: .
DNA: TGTGCCATCAGTGAATCTGCCGATCAGCCCCAGCATTTT
CDR3: CAISESADQPQHF

J: TRBJ2-7
D: TRBD2
V: TRBV7-2
size: .
DNA: TGTGCCAGCAGCTTAACTAGCGGGGGGTTCAACGAGCAGTACTTC
CDR3: CASSLTSGGFNEQYF

J: TRBJ2-6
D: .
V: TRBV4-1
size: .
DNA: TGCGCCAGCAGCCAAGGAAAGAGCAGGGGCCGGGCCAACGTCCTGACTTTC
CDR3: CASSQGKSRGRANVLTF

J: TRBJ2-7
D: TRBD1
V: TRBV15
size: .
DNA: TGTGCCACCAGCAGACCGGACAGGGACGAGCAGTACTTC
CDR3: CATSRPDRDEQYF

J: TRBJ1-5
D: .
V: TRBV2
size: .
DNA: TGTGCCAGCAGGAAGGACGGCGGCAATCAGCCCCAGCATTTT
CDR3: CASRKDGGNQPQHF

J: TRBJ1-5
D: TRBD1
V: TRBV27
size: .
DNA: TGTGCCAGCAGACGGAGACAGGGACGCGTCAATCAGCCCCAGCATTTT
CDR3: CASRRRQGRVNQPQHF

J: TRBJ2-7
D: .
V: TRBV29-1
size: .
DNA: TGCAGCGTTGAAGATGGAGGGATCGAGCAGTACTTC
CDR3: CSVEDGGIEQYF

J: TRBJ2-7
D: TRBD1
V: TRBV6-5
size: .
DNA: TGTGCCAGCAGAGGGACAGGGGGCTACGAGCAGTACTTC
CDR3: CASRGTGGYEQYF

J: TRBJ2-7
D: TRBD1
V: TRBV4-2
size: few
DNA: TGTGCCAGCAGCCAGGCACTCGGGACAGTCGAGCAGTACTTC
CDR3: CASSQALGTVEQYF

J: TRBJ2-3
D: TRBD2
V: TRBV7-8
size: .
DNA: TGTGCCAGCAGCATTGGACTAGCGGGGAGTAAAACAGATACGCAGTATTTT
CDR3: CASSIGLAGSKTDTQYF

J: TRBJ2-2
D: .
V: TRBV6-5
size: .
DNA: TGTGCCAGCAGTTACGGAGGGGAGAACACCGGGGAGCTGTTTTTT
CDR3: CASSYGGENTGELFF

J: TRBJ2-1
D: .
V: TRBV30
size: .
DNA: TGTGCCTGGAGAACCGCCAATGAGCAGTTCTTC
CDR3: CAWRTANEQFF

J: TRBJ1-2
D: TRBD1
V: TRBV11-1
size: few
DNA: TGTGCCAGCAGCTTACCAGGGGGCTATGGCTACACCTTC
CDR3: CASSLPGGYGYTF

J: TRBJ2-3
D: .
V: TRBV6-4
size: few
DNA: TGTGCCAGCAGCAACGGAGCCTCAGATACGCAGTATTTT
CDR3: CASSNGASDTQYF

J: TRBJ2-7
D: TRBD2
V: TRBV28
size: .
DNA: TGTGCCAGCAGTCTACTAGCGGCGAGCTCCTACGAGCAGTACTTC
CDR3: CASSLLAASSYEQYF

J: TRBJ1-1
D: .
V: TRBV27
size: few
DNA: TGTGCCAGCAGTTTCGGGTCTAGGGACACTGAAGCTTTCTTT
CDR3: CASSFGSRDTEAFF

J: TRBJ1-5
D: .
V: TRBV7-9
size: .
DNA: TGTGCCAGCAGCCCGGGACCTCAGCCCCAGCATTTT
CDR3: CASSPGPQPQHF

J: TRBJ1-4
D: TRBD1
V: TRBV28
size: .
DNA: TGTGCCAGCAGTTCACCGGGACAGTCAAATGAAAAACTGTTTTTT
CDR3: CASSSPGQSNEKLFF

J: TRBJ1-4
D: .
V: TRBV2
size: once
DNA: TGTGCCAGCAGTGAAAGGCAAAACGCTGGGGAAAAACTGTTTTTT
CDR3: CASSERQNAGEKLFF

J: TRBJ2-1
D: .
V: TRBV29-1
size: medium-sized
DNA: TGCAGCGGTGGGGATTTCAACAATGAGCAGTTCTTC
CDR3: CSGGDFNNEQFF

J: TRBJ2-2
D: .
V: TRBV10-3
size: .
DNA: TGTGCCATCAGCCCGGTGACAAACACCGGGGAGCTGTTTTTT
CDR3: CAISPVTNTGELFF

J: TRBJ2-2
D: .
V: TRBV27
size: .
DNA: TGTGCCAGCAGTTTAAAGGGGGCGAACACCGGGGAGCTGTTTTTT
CDR3: CASSLKGANTGELFF

J: TRBJ1-3
D: .
V: TRBV7-6
size: few
DNA: TGTGCCAGCAGCTTAAAACCCTTAACGTCGTTTGGAAACACCATATATTTT
CDR3: CASSLKPLTSFGNTIYF

J: TRBJ2-7
D: .
V: TRBV4-1
size: .
DNA: TGCGCCAGCAGCCTCACTCCGGGACCAGCCTACGAGCAGTACTTC
CDR3: CASSLTPGPAYEQYF

J: TRBJ2-1
D: TRBD2
V: TRBV30
size: few
DNA: TGTGCCTGGAGTTCCACCCTAGCGGTCAGAAGCAATGAGCAGTTCTTC
CDR3: CAWSSTLAVRSNEQFF

J: TRBJ2-1
D: TRBD2
V: TRBV6-4
size: once
DNA: TGTGCCAGCAGCTTACTAGCGGGAGCTGATTCGGATGAGCAGTTCTTC
CDR3: CASSLLAGADSDEQFF

J: TRBJ2-3
D: TRBD1
V: TRBV7-2
size: .
DNA: TGTGCCAGCAGCTTTGACAGGGTAGCGGATACGCAGTATTTT
CDR3: CASSFDRVADTQYF

J: TRBJ2-1
D: .
V: TRBV2
size: .
DNA: TGTGCCAGCAGTGCTCCCTTACAGGGCTCCTACAATGAGCAGTTCTTC
CDR3: CASSAPLQGSYNEQFF

J: TRBJ2-1
D: TRBD1
V: TRBV4-3
size: .
DNA: TGCGCCAGCAGCCCCCACCGGGACAGGACATACAATGAGCAGTTCTTC
CDR3: CASSPHRDRTYNEQFF

J: TRBJ2-5
D: TRBD1
V: TRBV2
size: .
DNA: TGTGCCAGCAGGGTCTGGGACAGCTTCCAAGAGACCCAGTACTTC
CDR3: CASRVWDSFQETQYF

J: TRBJ2-1
D: TRBD2
V: TRBV28
size: once
DNA: TGTGCCAGCGCCAGCCTAGCGGGAGGTTGGGGTGAGCAGTTCTTC
CDR3: CASASLAGGWGEQFF